Below are 12 T cell receptor beta chains sequenced from a single sample in a study of T-cell memory formation after mild COVID-19. Each CDR3 protein gets one entry after TCRdb re-called the 5' RACE reads with MiXCR. The table lists around 200,000 distinct CDR3 sequences, approximately 10% of them singletons. Sequencing used PBMCs or a T cell subset sorted from them (not recorded which). The receptor set was obtained from a man between 18 and 29 years old who had mild COVID-19 (a few samples of this study predate the infection). Cell type and time point are not known.

This sequence joins TRBV7-9 and TRBJ1-1, with D unclear. Germline-derived CDR1 and CDR2 are SEHNR and FQNEAQ (reference sequence). The CDR3 runs 12 residues. Trimming removed 3 bases from V and 1 base from J, with 3 bases in between. The CDR3 is CASSFKNTEAFF. CDR3 coding DNA: TGTGCCAGCAGCTTCAAGAACACTGAAGCTTTCTTT.

This clonotype was picked up a small number of times. V is TRBV5-1 and J is TRBJ1-2; D possibly corresponds to TRBD1 (5 bases). Trimming cost V 0 bases and J 4 bases, with 22 bases left between them. CDR3 length: 18 residues. CDR1 SGHRS and CDR2 YFSETQ come from the germline V gene. This chain's CDR3 is CASSLGPGPPGFTYGYTF. DNA for the CDR3: TGCGCCAGCAGCTTGGGGCCAGGCCCCCCAGGGTTCACCTATGGCTACACCTTC.

The chain's CDR3 is CATSPKRDTGELFF. DNA of the CDR3: TGTGCCACCTCCCCGAAGAGGGACACCGGGGAGCTGTTTTTT. The genes are TRBV7-3 and TRBJ2-2; D might be TRBD2 (5 bases). The CDR3 is made up of 14 amino acids. V was pared by 10 bases and J by 3 bases, with 15 bases between. CDR1 SGHTA and CDR2 FQGTGA come from the germline V gene.

This clonotype was observed at least ten times. The CDR3 DNA follows: TGCAGTGCCACGCTAGCGGGGGGGCAGAACGAGCAGTTCTTC. Protein product: CSATLAGGQNEQFF. The chain joins TRBV20-1 to TRBJ2-1, with 12 positions matching TRBD2. V dropped 6 bases and J dropped 10; count of bases not matched to a gene: 10. Germline V gene data show CDR1 as DFQATT and CDR2 as SNEGSKA (reference sequence). This CDR3 spans 14 amino acids.

This clonotype was counted between two and nine times. The rearrangement joins TRBV27 to TRBJ2-7; the D gene is possibly TRBD2 (6 bases). The CDR3 sequence is 16 residues long. Germline lookup yields CDR1 MNHEY and CDR2 SMNVEV (reference sequence). The CDR3 loop is CASQGLRRGGNNEQYF. The CDR3 DNA reads TGTGCTTCTCAGGGCCTCCGGCGGGGTGGCAACAACGAGCAGTACTTC.

This clonotype was counted between two and nine times. V and J are TRBV20-1 and TRBJ2-3; 11 bases align to TRBD2. This CDR3 is built from 16 residues. Germline V gene sequence: CDR1 DFQATT, CDR2 SNEGSKA (reference sequence). J was trimmed by 0 bases and V by 2 bases; bases with no gene match: 4. DNA for the CDR3: TGCAGTGCTAGATTGATAGCGGGGGGGAGCACAGATACGCAGTATTTT. It yields the protein CSARLIAGGSTDTQYF.

The V gene is TRBV5-1, the J gene TRBJ1-3, with D perhaps TRBD1 (5 bases). Trimming left V 5 bases short and J 0 bases short, with 21 bases between. Germline V gives CDR1 SGHRS, CDR2 YFSETQ. This CDR3 is 18 amino acids long. CDR3 protein: CASRRDLRRGYSGNTIYF. For the CDR3, the DNA is TGCGCCAGCAGAAGGGACCTTCGAAGGGGTTACTCTGGAAACACCATATATTTT.

There are a few counts of this clonotype. The chain has TRBV12-3 or TRBV12-4 and TRBJ2-1, with D maybe TRBD2 (6 bases). Trimming stripped 5 bases from V and 0 bases from J, with 11 bases between. The CDR3 loop spans 15 amino acids. This CDR3 is CASSRRDPSYNEQFF. As DNA, the CDR3 is TGTGCCAGCAGTAGGAGGGACCCCTCCTACAATGAGCAGTTCTTC.

This clonotype was counted only a few times. The V and J genes are TRBV20-1 and TRBJ2-7, with D perhaps being TRBD1 or TRBD2 (5 bases each). Germline loops: CDR1 DFQATT, CDR2 SNEGSKA (reference sequence). This CDR3 comprises 13 residues. Trimming took 4 bases from V and 4 from J, leaving 14 bases between them. CDR3 sequence (DNA): TGCAGTGCTATCCTAGGGGACCCTTACGAGCAGTACTTC. Translated, it gives CSAILGDPYEQYF.

This clonotype was recorded at least ten times. The chain joins TRBV4-3 to TRBJ2-3, with D perhaps matching TRBD2 (5 bases). There are 17 residues in the CDR3. Germline CDR1 is LGHNA and CDR2 is YSLEER. Trimming took off 4 bases at V and 0 bases at J, with 17 bases between the two ends. The DNA for the CDR3 is TGCGCCAGCAGCCGGAGGCGGGCGACGACTAGCACAGATACGCAGTATTTT. Encoded protein: CASSRRRATTSTDTQYF.

At least ten counts were recorded for this clonotype. The genes are TRBV5-1 and TRBJ1-4; 9 bases align to TRBD1. The CDR3 totals 14 residues. CDR1 and CDR2 from the germline V gene are SGHRS and YFSETQ. J lost 7 bases, V lost 7 bases, and 8 bases had no gene match. The CDR3 region has the DNA TGCGCCAGCCGGGCGACAGGGGGACGTGAAAAACTGTTTTTT. This translates into CASRATGGREKLFF.

V and J are TRBV7-8 and TRBJ1-6; D might be TRBD1 (5 bases). This CDR3 region has 12 residues. Germline V gene sequence: CDR1 SGHVS, CDR2 FQNEAQ. V gave up 5 bases and J gave up 10 bases, with 9 bases separating them. CDR3 sequence (DNA): TGTGCCAGCAGCCTCCGACAGTCACCCCTCCACTTT. Translating it yields CASSLRQSPLHF.